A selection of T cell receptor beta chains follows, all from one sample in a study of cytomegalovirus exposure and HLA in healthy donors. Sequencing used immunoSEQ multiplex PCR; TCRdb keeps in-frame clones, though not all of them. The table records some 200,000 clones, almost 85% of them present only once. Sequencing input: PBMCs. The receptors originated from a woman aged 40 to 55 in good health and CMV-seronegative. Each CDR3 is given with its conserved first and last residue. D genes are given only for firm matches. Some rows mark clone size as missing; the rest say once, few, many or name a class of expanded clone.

CDR3 DNA: TGTGCCATCGTCCCCGGGACAGGGGTTCCGAACACTGAAGCTTTCTTT
CDR3 protein: CAIVPGTGVPNTEAFF
J gene: TRBJ1-1
D gene: TRBD1
clone size: .
V gene: TRBV10-3

CDR3 DNA: TGTGCCAGCAGCTTGGGAACAGGAGAGTACGAGCAGTACTTC
CDR3 protein: CASSLGTGEYEQYF
J gene: TRBJ2-7
D gene: .
clone size: .
V gene: TRBV5-5

CDR3 DNA: TGCAGCGTTGAGAAACTTCACGGGGGCAATGAGCAGTTCTTC
CDR3 protein: CSVEKLHGGNEQFF
J gene: TRBJ2-1
D gene: .
clone size: .
V gene: TRBV29-1

CDR3 DNA: TGTGCCAGCAGCCAGGAACCCGGGACAGGGGGGGACACTGAAGCTTTCTTT
CDR3 protein: CASSQEPGTGGDTEAFF
J gene: TRBJ1-1
D gene: TRBD1
clone size: .
V gene: TRBV14

CDR3 DNA: TGTGCCAGCAGTCCCCCTCCTAACACTGAAGCTTTCTTT
CDR3 protein: CASSPPPNTEAFF
J gene: TRBJ1-1
D gene: .
clone size: .
V gene: TRBV28

CDR3 DNA: TGTGCCTGGAGTGTTCGAGGAGGGCTTGGCTACACCTTC
CDR3 protein: CAWSVRGGLGYTF
J gene: TRBJ1-2
D gene: .
clone size: .
V gene: TRBV30

CDR3 DNA: TGCGCCAGCAGCGAAGAGGGACAGAGCTATGGCTACACCTTC
CDR3 protein: CASSEEGQSYGYTF
J gene: TRBJ1-2
D gene: TRBD1
clone size: .
V gene: TRBV4-1

CDR3 DNA: TGTGCCAGCAGTTACGGCGGGGCGGGCAATGAGCAGTTCTTC
CDR3 protein: CASSYGGAGNEQFF
J gene: TRBJ2-1
D gene: .
clone size: .
V gene: TRBV6-5

CDR3 DNA: TGTGCCAGCAGCCAAGCAATCGGGCAGGGCAGCGATACGCAGTATTTT
CDR3 protein: CASSQAIGQGSDTQYF
J gene: TRBJ2-3
D gene: .
clone size: .
V gene: TRBV4-2

CDR3 DNA: TGCGCCAGCAGTCGGACAGGGGATGGCTACACCTTC
CDR3 protein: CASSRTGDGYTF
J gene: TRBJ1-2
D gene: TRBD1
clone size: .
V gene: TRBV4-3

CDR3 DNA: TGTGCCAGCAGCCGCAGGGCAACTAATGAAAAACTGTTTTTT
CDR3 protein: CASSRRATNEKLFF
J gene: TRBJ1-4
D gene: .
clone size: .
V gene: TRBV5-8

CDR3 DNA: TGTTCCAGCAGCTTAGCAGGGGGACAGGGTAGGGAATGGACTGAAGCTTTCTTT
CDR3 protein: CSSSLAGGQGREWTEAFF
J gene: TRBJ1-1
D gene: TRBD1
clone size: .
V gene: TRBV7-9

CDR3 DNA: TGTGCCAGCAGCTCGAGACAGGGCAGCCTCACTAATGAAAAACTGTTTTTT
CDR3 protein: CASSSRQGSLTNEKLFF
J gene: TRBJ1-4
D gene: TRBD1
clone size: .
V gene: TRBV7-2

CDR3 DNA: TGTGCCAGTGGGGCCCCGGACAGCAATCAGCCCCAGCATTTT
CDR3 protein: CASGAPDSNQPQHF
J gene: TRBJ1-5
D gene: .
clone size: .
V gene: TRBV6-6

CDR3 DNA: TGTGCCTGGACTTCCTTTGGCGGGGACACCATATATTTT
CDR3 protein: CAWTSFGGDTIYF
J gene: TRBJ1-3
D gene: .
clone size: .
V gene: TRBV30

CDR3 DNA: TGTGCCAGCAGCTTATTACTGGGGCCGGGCACCGGGGAGCTGTTTTTT
CDR3 protein: CASSLLLGPGTGELFF
J gene: TRBJ2-2
D gene: .
clone size: .
V gene: TRBV7-9

CDR3 DNA: TGCAGTGCAACCCAGGAGACCCAGTACTTC
CDR3 protein: CSATQETQYF
J gene: TRBJ2-5
D gene: .
clone size: once
V gene: TRBV20-1

CDR3 DNA: TGCAGTGCCAGACCCGGTAATACGCAGTATTTT
CDR3 protein: CSARPGNTQYF
J gene: TRBJ2-3
D gene: .
clone size: .
V gene: TRBV20-1

CDR3 DNA: TGTGCCAGCAGCTTGTTGGGCGGGGGGGCAGCCTATAATTCACCCCTCCACTTT
CDR3 protein: CASSLLGGGAAYNSPLHF
J gene: TRBJ1-6
D gene: .
clone size: .
V gene: TRBV11-2

CDR3 DNA: TGCAGCGTTGTCGACAGAACGAAATACGAGCAGTACTTC
CDR3 protein: CSVVDRTKYEQYF
J gene: TRBJ2-7
D gene: .
clone size: few
V gene: TRBV29-1

CDR3 DNA: TGTGCCAGCAGGCCCACAGGGGCCCCTCAGCCCCAGCATTTT
CDR3 protein: CASRPTGAPQPQHF
J gene: TRBJ1-5
D gene: TRBD1
clone size: .
V gene: TRBV6-1

CDR3 DNA: TGCAGTGCTAGAGATCCGGAGACCCAGTACTTC
CDR3 protein: CSARDPETQYF
J gene: TRBJ2-5
D gene: .
clone size: .
V gene: TRBV20-1

CDR3 DNA: TGTGCCAGCAGCTTCGCTCAGGGGTTATCGGAGACCCAGTACTTC
CDR3 protein: CASSFAQGLSETQYF
J gene: TRBJ2-5
D gene: .
clone size: once
V gene: TRBV7-9

CDR3 DNA: TGTGCCTGGAGTGTAAAGGAGGCCGGGGGGAATGAGCAGTACTTC
CDR3 protein: CAWSVKEAGGNEQYF
J gene: TRBJ2-7
D gene: TRBD2
clone size: .
V gene: TRBV30

CDR3 DNA: TGTGCCAGCAGCTTAGATCGGAGGGGATCTGAAGCTTTCTTT
CDR3 protein: CASSLDRRGSEAFF
J gene: TRBJ1-1
D gene: .
clone size: few
V gene: TRBV11-2

CDR3 DNA: TGTGCCAGCAGGGGACAGGGGGCGAATGGCTACACCTTC
CDR3 protein: CASRGQGANGYTF
J gene: TRBJ1-2
D gene: TRBD1
clone size: .
V gene: TRBV6-5

CDR3 DNA: TGTGCCAGCAGTGAGAACGGGGGGTCCCGATACTCCTACGAGCAGTACTTC
CDR3 protein: CASSENGGSRYSYEQYF
J gene: TRBJ2-7
D gene: TRBD2
clone size: .
V gene: TRBV2

CDR3 DNA: TGTGCCAGCAGTGGGGTCGGGGGTAATCAGCCCCAGCATTTT
CDR3 protein: CASSGVGGNQPQHF
J gene: TRBJ1-5
D gene: .
clone size: few
V gene: TRBV2

CDR3 DNA: TGTGCCAGCAGCTCCGGGACAGGTCACTACGAGCAGTACTTC
CDR3 protein: CASSSGTGHYEQYF
J gene: TRBJ2-7
D gene: TRBD1
clone size: .
V gene: TRBV11-2

CDR3 DNA: TGCGCCAGCAGCCAGAGGGCAGAAGGTTACGGCACCGGGGAGCTGTTTTTT
CDR3 protein: CASSQRAEGYGTGELFF
J gene: TRBJ2-2
D gene: .
clone size: .
V gene: TRBV4-3

CDR3 DNA: TGTGCCAGCAGCTCCGAGACAGGGGTTGGAAACACCATATATTTT
CDR3 protein: CASSSETGVGNTIYF
J gene: TRBJ1-3
D gene: TRBD1
clone size: .
V gene: TRBV7-9

CDR3 DNA: TGTGCCAGCAGCTTAGGACGAGGTACCTACAATGAGCAGTTCTTC
CDR3 protein: CASSLGRGTYNEQFF
J gene: TRBJ2-1
D gene: .
clone size: .
V gene: TRBV7-8

CDR3 DNA: TGTGCTAGCAGCATAACTAGCGGGGGACAATACGAGCAGTACTTC
CDR3 protein: CASSITSGGQYEQYF
J gene: TRBJ2-7
D gene: TRBD2
clone size: few
V gene: TRBV7-7

CDR3 DNA: TGTGCCGGATTTCCAGGCTCGGTTAACTATGGCTACACCTTC
CDR3 protein: CAGFPGSVNYGYTF
J gene: TRBJ1-2
D gene: .
clone size: .
V gene: TRBV30

CDR3 DNA: TGCAGCGTTGAATCGGGGGGGGACACCTACAATGAGCAGTTCTTC
CDR3 protein: CSVESGGDTYNEQFF
J gene: TRBJ2-1
D gene: TRBD2
clone size: once
V gene: TRBV29-1

CDR3 DNA: TGTGCCAGCATGAGGGGGCCGGAGACCCAGTACTTC
CDR3 protein: CASMRGPETQYF
J gene: TRBJ2-5
D gene: TRBD1
clone size: .
V gene: TRBV6-6

CDR3 DNA: TGTGCCAGCAGCATAGGGACTAGCGGGGGGGTAAATACGCAGTATTTT
CDR3 protein: CASSIGTSGGVNTQYF
J gene: TRBJ2-3
D gene: TRBD2
clone size: .
V gene: TRBV5-4

CDR3 DNA: TGTGCCAGCAGTGAATCCTCTTATTACTCCTACAATGAGCAGTTCTTC
CDR3 protein: CASSESSYYSYNEQFF
J gene: TRBJ2-1
D gene: .
clone size: .
V gene: TRBV25-1

CDR3 DNA: TGTGCCAGCAGCGTCACAGGGGGCAATCAGCCCCAGCATTTT
CDR3 protein: CASSVTGGNQPQHF
J gene: TRBJ1-5
D gene: TRBD1
clone size: few
V gene: TRBV9

CDR3 DNA: TGTGCCAGCAGCTTAGACAGGGGGAATTCACCCCTCCACTTT
CDR3 protein: CASSLDRGNSPLHF
J gene: TRBJ1-6
D gene: TRBD1
clone size: few
V gene: TRBV7-2

CDR3 DNA: TGTGCCAGCAGCCGCCGGGACAGCTCCTACGAGCAGTACTTC
CDR3 protein: CASSRRDSSYEQYF
J gene: TRBJ2-7
D gene: TRBD1
clone size: .
V gene: TRBV7-2

CDR3 DNA: TGCGCCAGCAGCCAAGAACCGGGACATGGGAATTCACCCCTCCACTTT
CDR3 protein: CASSQEPGHGNSPLHF
J gene: TRBJ1-6
D gene: .
clone size: few
V gene: TRBV4-3

CDR3 DNA: TGTGCCATCAGCGCCCGACAGGAGGCGATCTACGAGCAGTACTTC
CDR3 protein: CAISARQEAIYEQYF
J gene: TRBJ2-7
D gene: .
clone size: once
V gene: TRBV10-3